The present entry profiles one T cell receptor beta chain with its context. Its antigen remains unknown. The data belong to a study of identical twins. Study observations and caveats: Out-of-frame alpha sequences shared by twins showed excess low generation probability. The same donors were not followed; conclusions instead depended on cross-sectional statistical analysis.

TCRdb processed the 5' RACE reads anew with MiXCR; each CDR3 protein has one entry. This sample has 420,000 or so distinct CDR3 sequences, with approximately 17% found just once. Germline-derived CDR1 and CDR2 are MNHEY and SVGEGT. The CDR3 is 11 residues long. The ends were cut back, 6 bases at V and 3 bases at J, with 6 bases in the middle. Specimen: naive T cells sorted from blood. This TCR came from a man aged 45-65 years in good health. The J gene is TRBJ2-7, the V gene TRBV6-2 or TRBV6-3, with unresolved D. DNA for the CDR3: TGTGCCAGCAGCTGGGTCTACGAGCAGTACTTC. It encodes CASSWVYEQYF.